This T cell receptor beta chain was profiled in a study of blood T cell repertoires in COVID-19. Overall study: From the United States, Italy and Spain came samples of acute and convalescent COVID-19.

Per the original methods: By means of reference gene primer amplification, nucleated cell counts were estimated. Sequenced by immunoSEQ multiplex PCR; TCRdb stores in-frame clones only, minus some. V and J calls and clone size are copied from that table; D and trimming were computed from the DNA. The data show some 320,000 clones, roughly 90% seen once. CDR3 length: 17 residues. Trimming at V came to 0 bases and at J to 7 bases, leaving 9 bases not matched to a gene. Germline V CDR1 and CDR2: SGHTA, FQGNSA. Donors were grouped by their self-reported clinical history. Those designated as exposed participants met a COVID-19 case within 2 weeks before study entry.

The sequence derives from a woman in her 30s who had been exposed to COVID-19. The sample consisted of PBMCs or T cells enriched from blood (not recorded which). V usage is TRBV7-2 and J usage is TRBJ1-5, with 10 nucleotides matching TRBD1. The CDR3 bases are TGTGCCAGCAGCTTAGCGGCGACAGGGGGCTTCGGACAGCCCCAGCATTTT. Translating gives CASSLAATGGFGQPQHF.